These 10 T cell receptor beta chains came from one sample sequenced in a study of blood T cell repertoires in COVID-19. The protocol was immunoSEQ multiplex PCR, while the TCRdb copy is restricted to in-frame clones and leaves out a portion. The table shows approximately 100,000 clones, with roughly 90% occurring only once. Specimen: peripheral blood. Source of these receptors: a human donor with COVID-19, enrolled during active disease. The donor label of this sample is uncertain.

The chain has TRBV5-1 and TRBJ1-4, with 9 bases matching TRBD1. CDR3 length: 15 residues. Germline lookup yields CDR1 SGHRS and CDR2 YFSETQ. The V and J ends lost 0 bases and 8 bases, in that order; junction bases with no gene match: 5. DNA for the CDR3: TGCGCCAGCAGCTTGGTTACAGGGGGCCGGGAAAAACTGTTTTTT. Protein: CASSLVTGGREKLFF.

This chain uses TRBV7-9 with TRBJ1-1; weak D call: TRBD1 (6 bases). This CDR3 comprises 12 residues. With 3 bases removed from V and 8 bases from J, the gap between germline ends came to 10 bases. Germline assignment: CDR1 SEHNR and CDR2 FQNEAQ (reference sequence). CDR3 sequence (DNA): TGTGCCAGCAGCTTCAGGGGCCCCGAAGCTTTCTTT. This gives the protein CASSFRGPEAFF.

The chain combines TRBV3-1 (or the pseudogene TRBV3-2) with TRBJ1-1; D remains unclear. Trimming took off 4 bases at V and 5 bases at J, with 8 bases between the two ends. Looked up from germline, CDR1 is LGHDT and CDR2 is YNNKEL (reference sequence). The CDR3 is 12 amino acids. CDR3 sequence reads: CASSRKPTEAFF. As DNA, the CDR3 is TGTGCCAGCAGCCGTAAGCCTACTGAAGCTTTCTTT.

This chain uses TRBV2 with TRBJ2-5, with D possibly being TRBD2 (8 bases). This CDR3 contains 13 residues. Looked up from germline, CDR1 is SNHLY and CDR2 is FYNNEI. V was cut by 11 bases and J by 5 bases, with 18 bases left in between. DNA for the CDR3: TGTGCCGCGGGGGGCCTCAGGGGGGAGACCCAGTACTTC. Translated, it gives CAAGGLRGETQYF.

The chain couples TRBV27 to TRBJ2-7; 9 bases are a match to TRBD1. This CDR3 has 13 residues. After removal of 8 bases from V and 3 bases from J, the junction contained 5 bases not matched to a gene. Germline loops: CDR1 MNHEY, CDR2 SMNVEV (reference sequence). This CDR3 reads CASSWGQGYEQYF. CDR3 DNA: TGTGCCAGCTCGTGGGGACAGGGCTACGAGCAGTACTTC.

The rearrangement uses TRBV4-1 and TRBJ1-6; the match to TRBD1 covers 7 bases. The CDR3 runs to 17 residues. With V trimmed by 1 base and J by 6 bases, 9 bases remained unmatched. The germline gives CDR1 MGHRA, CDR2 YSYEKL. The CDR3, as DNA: TGCGCCAGCAGCCAAGTGCCCACAGGGGTCCTTAATTCACCCCTCCACTTT. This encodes CASSQVPTGVLNSPLHF.

This CDR3 reads CAITPGQGRFHSGNTIYF. The CDR3, as DNA: TGTGCCATCACCCCGGGACAGGGGCGATTCCACTCTGGAAACACCATATATTTT. The rearrangement links TRBV10-3 to TRBJ1-3, with TRBD1 identical over 10 bases. The CDR3 runs 18 residues. Germline assignment: CDR1 ENHRY and CDR2 SYGVKD. Germline trimming cut 7 bases from V and 0 bases from J; bases unmatched to any gene: 12.

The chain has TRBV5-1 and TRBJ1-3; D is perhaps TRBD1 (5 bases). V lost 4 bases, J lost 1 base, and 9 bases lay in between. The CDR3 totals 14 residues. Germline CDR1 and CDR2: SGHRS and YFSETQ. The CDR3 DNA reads TGCGCCAGCAGCGGCGGGGCTTCTGGAAACACCATATATTTT. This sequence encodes CASSGGASGNTIYF.

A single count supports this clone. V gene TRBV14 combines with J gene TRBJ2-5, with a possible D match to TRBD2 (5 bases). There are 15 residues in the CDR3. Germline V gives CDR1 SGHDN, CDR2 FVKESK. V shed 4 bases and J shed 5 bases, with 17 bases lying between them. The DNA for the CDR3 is TGTGCCAGCAGCCCATACCACGGGGTTGGGGAGACCCAGTACTTC. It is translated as CASSPYHGVGETQYF.

CDR3 nucleotides: TGCGCCAGCAGTCCGACAGAGTATGGCTACACCTTC. This translates into CASSPTEYGYTF. The chain employs TRBV5-1 and TRBJ1-2; D possibly corresponds to TRBD1 (5 bases). V lost 5 bases and J lost 5, with 10 bases in between. The CDR3 contains 12 residues. CDR1 and CDR2 (germline): SGHRS, YFSETQ.